The clone carrying this TCR beta chain is classed as medium-sized (0.01 to 0.1%). Antigen specificity is unknown. The sample originates from a study of HIV-infected patients and healthy controls. Study-level points and caveats: Donor HLA types were not determined in the study. Untreated HIV+ repertoires had roughly threefold fewer distinct CDR3s and lower Shannon diversity than healthy controls.

About 480 ng RNA was reverse transcribed with alpha and beta constant-region primers. Using multiplexing indices, alpha and beta chain libraries were generated apart by chain-specific third strand synthesis. After a brief PCR adding P5, P7 and a second index, about 20 amplification cycles followed. TCRdb passed the 5' RACE reads through MiXCR, listing each CDR3 protein once. The repertoire holds 18,000 or so distinct CDR3 sequences, with more than 10% as singletons. Whole blood was used without fractionation, so all unsorted peripheral T cells were included. This CDR3 region has 15 residues. V dropped 4 bases and J dropped 3; count of bases not matched to a gene: 5. Germline CDR1 and CDR2: MNHEY and SVGEGT.

The chain employs TRBV6-2 or TRBV6-3 and TRBJ1-5; 8 nucleotides match TRBD1. Sequencing was done on a sample of blood. The clonotype originates from an adult in good health. For the CDR3, the DNA is TGTGCCAGCAGTTTTAGACAGGGGCCCAATCAGCCCCAGCATTTT. Protein product: CASSFRQGPNQPQHF.